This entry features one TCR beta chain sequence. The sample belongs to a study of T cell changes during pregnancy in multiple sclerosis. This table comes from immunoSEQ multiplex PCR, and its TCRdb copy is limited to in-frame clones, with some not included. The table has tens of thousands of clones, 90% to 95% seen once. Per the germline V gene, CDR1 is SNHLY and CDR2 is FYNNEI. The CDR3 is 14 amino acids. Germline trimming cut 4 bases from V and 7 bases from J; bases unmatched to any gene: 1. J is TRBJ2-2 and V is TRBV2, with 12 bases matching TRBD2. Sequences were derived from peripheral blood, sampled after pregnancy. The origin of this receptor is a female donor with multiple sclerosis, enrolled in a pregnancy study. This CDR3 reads CASSASGRDGELFF. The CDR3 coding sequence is TGTGCCAGCAGTGCTAGCGGGAGGGACGGGGAGCTGTTTTTT.